These 25 T cell receptor beta chains were all obtained from the same sample, sequenced in a study of kidney transplant recipient with SARS-CoV-2 infection. TCRdb re-called the reads through MiXCR, storing one row per CDR3 protein. The profile shows 200,000 to 300,000 distinct CDR3 sequences, roughly 26% of them singletons. The sequences come from a blood sample, collected at baseline and on approximately day 120 from a kidney transplant recipient. The receptors were sampled from a young adult male patient who had COVID-19 and was a kidney transplant recipient. Some of the T cells might come from the graft donor.

Comment on this clonotype: With a much larger clone just one base away, this may be a read error. The chain has TRBV20-1 and TRBJ2-6, with 8 positions matching TRBD1. Trimming removed 6 bases from V and 4 bases from J; junction bases left unmatched: 11. Germline CDR1 is DFQATT and CDR2 is SNEGSKA (reference sequence). The CDR3 totals 16 residues. The CDR3 coding sequence is TGCAGTGCAAGTGGGACAGGTTCGCGGGGGGCCAACGTCCTGACTTTC. This codes for CSASGTGSRGANVLTF.

J is TRBJ1-6 and V is TRBV28, with 8 nucleotides matching TRBD1. The junction had 7 bases not matched to a gene; V was cut back by 2 bases and J by 10 bases. Germline CDR1 and CDR2: MDHEN and SYDVKM. The CDR3 sequence is 15 residues long. The CDR3 reads CASSLLTGAGSPLHF. The CDR3 DNA reads TGTGCCAGCAGTTTACTGACAGGGGCGGGATCACCCCTCCACTTT.

Many counts were recorded for this clonotype. This chain connects TRBV20-1 to TRBJ2-7; D assignment may be TRBD1 or TRBD2 (5 bases each). The CDR3 is 15 amino acids. V lost 3 bases and J lost 4, with 19 bases in between. CDR1 is DFQATT and CDR2 is SNEGSKA in the germline V gene (reference sequence). The CDR3 loop is CSASPVGVGAYEQYF. CDR3 in DNA: TGCAGTGCTAGTCCGGTGGGTGTCGGGGCATACGAGCAGTACTTC.

This clonotype has ten or more counts. This sequence joins TRBV12-3 or TRBV12-4 and TRBJ1-6; maybe TRBD1 (5 bases). The CDR3 totals 15 residues. V dropped 5 bases and J dropped 9 bases, with 17 bases sitting between them. The CDR3 sequence is CASSGSGPAGSPLHF. The CDR3 DNA is TGTGCCAGCAGTGGATCGGGACCGGCGGGTTCACCCCTCCACTTT.

Many counts were recorded for this clonotype. The V gene is TRBV29-1, the J gene TRBJ1-4; no definite D call. Germline V lookup: CDR1 SQVTM, CDR2 ANQGSEA. Trimming removed 4 bases from V and 4 bases from J, with 10 bases in between. The CDR3 covers 13 residues. The CDR3 DNA follows: TGCAGCGTTGGTGGCCAAGTTAATGAAAAACTGTTTTTT. This codes for CSVGGQVNEKLFF.

The sample holds many counts of this clonotype. V gene TRBV5-5 combines with J gene TRBJ2-7; either TRBD1 or TRBD2 may fit D (5 bases each). V dropped 5 bases and J dropped 0 bases, with 15 bases sitting between them. Germline-derived CDR1 and CDR2 are SGHKS and YYEKEE (reference sequence). The CDR3 has 15 amino acids. The CDR3 region is CASSYEGPSSYEQYF. CDR3 bases: TGTGCCAGCAGTTATGAGGGACCAAGCTCCTACGAGCAGTACTTC.

This clonotype appeared many times. The rearrangement joins TRBV2 to TRBJ1-3; 10 bases line up with TRBD1. Germline loops: CDR1 SNHLY, CDR2 FYNNEI. CDR3 size: 15 residues. V gave up 5 bases and J gave up 4 bases; unmatched junction bases: 5. The CDR3 coding sequence is TGTGCCAGCAGTCCTGACAGGGGGCAAGGAAACACCATATATTTT. It yields the protein CASSPDRGQGNTIYF. Full variable domain (missing parts from reference TRBV2 and TRBJ1-3): EPEVTQTPSHQVTQMGQEVILRCVPISNHLYFYWYRQILGQKVEFLVSFYNNEISEKSEIFDDQFSVERPDGSNFTLKIRSTKLEDSAMYFCASSPDRGQGNTIYFGEGSWLTVV.

This clonotype was picked up many times. The chain couples TRBV3-1 to TRBJ1-4; D remains ambiguous. This CDR3 is built from 13 residues. Deletions cut 2 bases from V and 10 bases from J, with 11 bases between. Germline lookup yields CDR1 LGHDT and CDR2 YNNKEL (reference sequence). The DNA for the CDR3 is TGTGCCAGCAGCCAAAACGGTGGCGGAAAACTGTTTTTT. Residues: CASSQNGGGKLFF.

The sample holds one count of this clonotype. With a much larger clone just one base away, this may be a read error. The CDR3 DNA is TGTGCCAGCAGCGATAGGCATTCAGCTCGAAAGACCTATGGCTACACCTTC. Protein product: CASSDRHSARKTYGYTF. This chain uses TRBV7-4 with TRBJ1-2; the D is unclear. CDR1 and CDR2 from the germline V gene are SGHVT and SQSDAQ. The CDR3 consists of 17 residues. V lost 5 bases and J 4 bases, leaving 23 bases between the germline ends. The full variable domain, rest sourced from reference TRBV7-4 and TRBJ1-2, is GAGVSQSPRYKVAKRGRDVALRCDSISGHVTLYWYRQTLGQGSEVLTYSQSDAQRDKSGRPSGRFSAERPERSVSTLKIQRTEQGDSAVYLCASSDRHSARKTYGYTFGSGTRLTVV.

The chain couples TRBV28 to TRBJ2-1; a weak D match, TRBD2 (6 bases). The CDR3 has 19 residues. The V gene's germline CDR1 is MDHEN and CDR2 SYDVKM. Trimming stripped 11 bases from V and 7 bases from J, with 36 bases between. The CDR3 reads CAGTVGPAGPERLENEQFF. The CDR3 DNA reads as TGTGCCGGCACCGTGGGACCAGCGGGCCCTGAGCGGTTAGAAAATGAGCAGTTCTTC.

This clonotype was counted ten times or more. The chain carries TRBV11-2 and TRBJ2-7; tentative D call: TRBD2 (5 bases). CDR3 size: 13 residues. CDR1 is SGHAT and CDR2 is FQNNGV in the germline V gene. Trimming pared 3 bases from V and 2 bases from J, leaving 8 bases between. The DNA for the CDR3 is TGTGCCAGCAGCTTGTACGGGGCCTACGAGCAGTACTTC. This sequence encodes CASSLYGAYEQYF.

About this clonotype: Just one base apart from a much larger clone, this may be a read error. CDR3 sequence: CAGSYNGPISFSETQYF. The CDR3 region has the DNA TGTGCCGGCAGCTATAACGGTCCCATTTCTTTCTCTGAGACCCAGTACTTC. This chain links TRBV3-1 with TRBJ2-5; D is uncertain. The CDR3 has 17 residues. Germline CDR1 reads LGHDT; CDR2 reads YNNKEL (reference sequence).

This clonotype was recorded many times. The rearrangement uses TRBV10-2 and TRBJ1-2; D remains ambiguous. V shed 4 bases and J shed 4 bases, with 22 bases lying between them. The CDR3 runs 17 residues. The germline gives CDR1 WSHSY, CDR2 SAAADI. CDR3 nucleotides: TGCGCCAGCAGTGCCTTGCGCACTTCTAGAAAGACCTATGGCTACACCTTC. This codes for CASSALRTSRKTYGYTF.

On this clonotype itself: The junction departs from the called germline gene at one end, perhaps through a read error. The CDR3 loop reads CAGSHTTGAGYTF. In DNA, the CDR3 is TGTGCCGGCAGCCACACAACAGGTGCTGGCTACACCTTC. V is TRBV7-9 and J is TRBJ1-2; maybe TRBD1 (5 bases). The V gene's germline CDR1 is SEHNR and CDR2 FQNEAQ (reference sequence). This CDR3 comprises 13 residues.

The sample holds a few counts of this clonotype. J is TRBJ2-3 and V is TRBV5-1; D is unresolved. Germline CDR1 is SGHRS and CDR2 is YFSETQ. CDR3 length: 15 residues. Trimming stripped 6 bases from V and 1 base from J, with 15 bases between. The CDR3 region is CASKPGGPGTDTQYF. The CDR3 coding sequence is TGCGCCAGCAAGCCAGGTGGCCCCGGCACAGATACGCAGTATTTT.

In regard to this clonotype: Given a much more abundant clone one base away, this may be a read error. This chain links TRBV30 with TRBJ1-2; D possibly corresponds to TRBD1 (5 bases). Trimming pared 3 bases from V and 9 bases from J, leaving 17 bases between. The CDR3 has 13 amino acids. From germline, CDR1 is GTSNPN and CDR2 SVGIG (reference sequence). The CDR3: CAWSKDTEGSYTF. The CDR3 nucleotides read TGTGCCTGGAGCAAGGACACCGAGGGTAGCTACACCTTC.

For this clonotype: Being one base from a much bigger clone, this may be a read error. The rearrangement links TRBV28 to TRBJ2-7, with D tentatively TRBD1 or TRBD2 (5 bases each). CDR3 size: 17 residues. CDR1 is MDHEN, CDR2 SYDVKM, per germline. The CDR3: CAGSPTPSWGSSYEQYF. In DNA form, the CDR3 reads TGTGCCGGCAGTCCTACCCCGAGTTGGGGGAGCTCCTACGAGCAGTACTTC.

This clonotype has a handful of counts. V is TRBV5-8 and J is TRBJ2-1; possible D gene TRBD1, 6 bases. Germline lookup yields CDR1 SGHTS and CDR2 YDEGEE. V was clipped by 4 bases and J by 9 bases, with 17 bases between them. The CDR3 runs 14 residues. As DNA, the CDR3 is TGTGCCAGCAGCATGATCGACAGGCGTGGTGAGCAGTTCTTC. This codes for CASSMIDRRGEQFF.

Comments on this clonotype: A much larger clone is a single base away; this may be a read error. J is TRBJ2-2 and V is TRBV27; 7 nucleotides match TRBD1. The V and J ends lost 6 bases and 4 bases, in that order; junction bases with no gene match: 5. The CDR3 loop spans 14 amino acids. Germline V CDR1 and CDR2: MNHEY, SMNVEV (reference sequence). CDR3 in amino acids: CASRPGQPTGELFF. Here the CDR3 DNA reads TGTGCCAGCAGACCGGGACAGCCCACCGGGGAGCTGTTTTTT.

This clonotype was recorded many times. The gene calls are TRBV19 and TRBJ2-3; a possible D gene is TRBD2 (5 bases). CDR3 size: 18 residues. Germline CDR1 reads LNHDA; CDR2 reads SQIVND (reference sequence). V lost 4 bases to trimming and J lost 1 base, with 21 bases between them. Here the CDR3 reads CASSTPLDLPSRTDTQYF. Here the CDR3 DNA reads TGTGCCAGTAGTACACCGCTGGACTTACCTTCTCGCACAGATACGCAGTATTTT.

This clonotype was seen many times. The CDR3: CASSSITPYGKTYGYTF. The DNA for the CDR3 is TGTGCCAGCAGTTCGATCACGCCTTACGGAAAGACCTATGGCTACACCTTC. The chain couples TRBV6-9 to TRBJ1-2; no definite D call. The length of the CDR3 is 17 residues. Trimming took 4 bases from V and 4 from J, leaving 22 bases between them. Germline-derived CDR1 and CDR2 are MNHGY and SVAAGI.

About this clonotype itself: One base away lies a much larger clone, so this may be a sequencing read error. The chain uses TRBV4-1 and TRBJ1-2, with D uncertain. The CDR3 totals 11 residues. The germline gives CDR1 MGHRA, CDR2 YSYEKL. The CDR3 spells CAGSQDYGYTF. CDR3 nucleotide sequence: TGCGCCGGCAGCCAGGACTATGGCTACACCTTC.

This clonotype was observed a single time. A much larger clone differs from this one at a single base, so this may be a read error. The chain uses TRBV28 and TRBJ2-2; 8 bases are a match to TRBD1. The CDR3 length is 16 residues. Germline loops: CDR1 MDHEN, CDR2 SYDVKM. In DNA, the CDR3 is TGTGCCAGCAGTTTTTTAGGGACAGGCAACACCGGGGAGCTGGTTTTT. Its translation is CASSFLGTGNTGELVF.

This clonotype was counted at least ten times. V usage is TRBV10-3 and J usage is TRBJ2-7, with D unclear. The CDR3 is made up of 12 amino acids. Germline CDR1 ENHRY, CDR2 SYGVKD. V dropped 2 bases and J dropped 5 bases, with 7 bases sitting between them. The CDR3 DNA reads as TGTGCCATCAGTGAGGACTTACACGAGCAGTACTTC. This sequence encodes CAISEDLHEQYF.

This clonotype was counted at least ten times. The rearrangement uses TRBV4-1 and TRBJ1-5, with a tentative D call TRBD1 (6 bases). The CDR3 is made up of 15 amino acids. The ends were cut back, 2 bases at V and 11 bases at J, with 19 bases in the middle. The germline CDR1 and CDR2 sequences are MGHRA and YSYEKL. This CDR3 is CASSQLQGPKQTQHF. DNA of the CDR3: TGCGCCAGCAGCCAATTACAGGGTCCCAAACAGACCCAGCATTTT.